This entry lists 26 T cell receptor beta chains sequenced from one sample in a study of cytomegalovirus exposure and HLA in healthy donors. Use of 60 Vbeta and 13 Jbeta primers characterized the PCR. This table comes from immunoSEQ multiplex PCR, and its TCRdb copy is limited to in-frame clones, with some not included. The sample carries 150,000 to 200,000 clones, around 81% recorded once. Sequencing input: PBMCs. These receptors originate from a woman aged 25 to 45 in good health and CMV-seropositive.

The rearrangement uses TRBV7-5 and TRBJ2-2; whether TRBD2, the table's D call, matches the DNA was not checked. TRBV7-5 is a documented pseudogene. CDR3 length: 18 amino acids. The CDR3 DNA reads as TGTGTCAGAAGCCCTACTCCTAGCGGGGTCCCAGGGCCCGGGGAGCTGTTTTTT. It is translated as CVRSPTPSGVPGPGELFF.

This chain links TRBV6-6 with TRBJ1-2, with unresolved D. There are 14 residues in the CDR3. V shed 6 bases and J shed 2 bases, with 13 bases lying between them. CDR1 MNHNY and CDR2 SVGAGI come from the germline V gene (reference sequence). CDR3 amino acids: CASRVGRENYGYTF. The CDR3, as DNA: TGTGCCAGCAGGGTGGGCAGAGAAAACTATGGCTACACCTTC.

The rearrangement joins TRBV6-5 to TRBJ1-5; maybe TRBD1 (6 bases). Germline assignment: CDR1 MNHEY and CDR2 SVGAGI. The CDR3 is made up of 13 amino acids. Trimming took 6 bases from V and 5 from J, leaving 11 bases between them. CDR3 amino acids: CASRWGRDQPQHF. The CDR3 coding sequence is TGTGCCAGCAGATGGGGGCGGGATCAGCCCCAGCATTTT.

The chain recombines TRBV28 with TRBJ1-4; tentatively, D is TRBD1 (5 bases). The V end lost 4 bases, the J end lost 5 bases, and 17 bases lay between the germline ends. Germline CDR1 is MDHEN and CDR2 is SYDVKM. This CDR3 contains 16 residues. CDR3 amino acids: CASSWSVRGSNEKLFF. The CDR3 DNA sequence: TGTGCCAGCAGTTGGTCCGTTCGGGGGTCGAATGAAAAACTGTTTTTT.

CDR3 protein: CASSVNRAFDEQYF. The CDR3, as DNA: TGTGCCAGCAGTGTAAACAGGGCGTTCGACGAGCAGTACTTC. The chain employs TRBV6-5 and TRBJ2-5; weak D call: TRBD1 (6 bases). The J call is doubtful: the DNA matches TRBJ2-7 better. The CDR3 is 14 residues long. CDR1 MNHEY and CDR2 SVGAGI come from the germline V gene.

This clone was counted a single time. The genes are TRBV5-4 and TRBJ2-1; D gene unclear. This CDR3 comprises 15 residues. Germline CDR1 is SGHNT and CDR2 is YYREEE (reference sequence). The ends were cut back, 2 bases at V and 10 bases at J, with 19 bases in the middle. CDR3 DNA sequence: TGTGCCAGCAGCTTCAAAGAGGTGTCAATCTCCGAGCAGTTCTTC. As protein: CASSFKEVSISEQFF.

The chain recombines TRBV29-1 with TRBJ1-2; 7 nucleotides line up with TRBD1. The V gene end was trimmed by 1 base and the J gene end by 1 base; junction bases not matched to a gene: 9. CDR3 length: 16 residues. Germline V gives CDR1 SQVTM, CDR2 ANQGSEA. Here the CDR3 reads CSVEARRDRYNYGYTF. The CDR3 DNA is TGCAGCGTTGAAGCACGGAGGGACAGATATAACTATGGCTACACCTTC.

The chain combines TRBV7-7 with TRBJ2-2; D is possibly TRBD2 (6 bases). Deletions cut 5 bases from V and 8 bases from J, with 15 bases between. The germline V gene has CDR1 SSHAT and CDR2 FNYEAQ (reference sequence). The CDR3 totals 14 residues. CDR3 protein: CASSIYLGGGELFF. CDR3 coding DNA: TGTGCCAGCAGCATCTACCTGGGGGGTGGGGAGCTGTTTTTT.

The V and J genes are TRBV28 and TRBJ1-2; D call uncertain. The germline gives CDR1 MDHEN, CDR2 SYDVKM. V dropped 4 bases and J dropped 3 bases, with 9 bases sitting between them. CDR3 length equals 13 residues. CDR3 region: CASSSTAYYGYTF. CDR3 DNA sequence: TGTGCCAGCAGTTCAACAGCATACTATGGCTACACCTTC.

CDR3 sequence: CASSVGTQGVELFF. In DNA, the CDR3 is TGTGCCAGCAGCGTAGGTACACAGGGGGTGGAACTGTTTTTT. J is TRBJ1-4 and V is TRBV9; 8 positions match TRBD1. With 0 bases clipped from V and 12 bases from J, the junction kept 7 bases outside the gene matches. There are 14 residues in the CDR3. The germline V gene encodes CDR1 SGDLS and CDR2 YYNGEE.

CDR3 loop: CASSEARRGLAKNIQYF. CDR3 DNA: TGTGCCAGCAGTGAAGCGAGGCGGGGGCTAGCCAAAAACATTCAGTACTTC. The chain uses TRBV6-1 and TRBJ2-4; perhaps TRBD2 as D (7 bases). With 0 bases removed from V and 0 bases from J, the gap between germline ends came to 12 bases. Germline V lookup: CDR1 MNHNS, CDR2 SASEGT. The CDR3 totals 17 residues.

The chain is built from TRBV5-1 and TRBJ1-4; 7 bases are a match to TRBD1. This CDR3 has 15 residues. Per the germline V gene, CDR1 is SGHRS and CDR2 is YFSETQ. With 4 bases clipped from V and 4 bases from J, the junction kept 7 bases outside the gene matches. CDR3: CASSRNRGSNEKLFF. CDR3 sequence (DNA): TGCGCCAGCAGCAGGAACAGGGGAAGTAATGAAAAACTGTTTTTT.

CDR3 DNA sequence: TGCGCCAGCAGCTTGGTACAAGGGAGCACTGAAGCTTTCTTT. Translating it yields CASSLVQGSTEAFF. V is TRBV5-1 and J is TRBJ1-1; no firm D call. V dropped 0 bases and J dropped 4 bases, with 10 bases sitting between them. Germline values: CDR1 SGHRS, CDR2 YFSETQ. The CDR3 is 14 amino acids.

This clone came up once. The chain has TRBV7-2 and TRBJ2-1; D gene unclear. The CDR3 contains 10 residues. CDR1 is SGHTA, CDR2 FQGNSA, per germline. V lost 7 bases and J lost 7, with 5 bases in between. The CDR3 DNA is TGTGCCAGCATCCAAAATGAGCAGTTCTTC. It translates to CASIQNEQFF.

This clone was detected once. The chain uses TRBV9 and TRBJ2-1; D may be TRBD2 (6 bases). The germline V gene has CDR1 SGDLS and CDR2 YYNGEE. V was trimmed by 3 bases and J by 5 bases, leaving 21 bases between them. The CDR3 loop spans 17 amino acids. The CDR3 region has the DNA TGTGCCAGCAGCGGTCCGGGGACTCGCACCACCCACAATGAGCAGTTCTTC. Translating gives CASSGPGTRTTHNEQFF.

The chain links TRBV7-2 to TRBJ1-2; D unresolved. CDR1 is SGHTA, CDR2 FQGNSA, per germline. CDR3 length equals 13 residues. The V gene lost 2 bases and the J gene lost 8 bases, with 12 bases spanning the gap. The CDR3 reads CASSLRTGEGYTF. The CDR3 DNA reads TGTGCCAGCAGCTTAAGGACTGGGGAAGGCTACACCTTC.

CDR3 coding DNA: TGCGCCAGCAGCCAAGATGCGAAGAGCCGGGTATACGAGCAGTACTTC. It encodes CASSQDAKSRVYEQYF. V gene TRBV5-1 combines with J gene TRBJ2-7; the D is unclear. Germline assignment: CDR1 SGHRS and CDR2 YFSETQ. V lost 4 bases and J 4 bases, leaving 21 bases between the germline ends. This CDR3 is 16 amino acids long.

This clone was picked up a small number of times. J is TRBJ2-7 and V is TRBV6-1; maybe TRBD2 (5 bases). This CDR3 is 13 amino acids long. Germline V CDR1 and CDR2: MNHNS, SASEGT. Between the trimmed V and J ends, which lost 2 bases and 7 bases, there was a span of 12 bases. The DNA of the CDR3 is TGTGCCAGCAGTGAACGGAGGTCGGGGGAGCAGTACTTC. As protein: CASSERRSGEQYF.

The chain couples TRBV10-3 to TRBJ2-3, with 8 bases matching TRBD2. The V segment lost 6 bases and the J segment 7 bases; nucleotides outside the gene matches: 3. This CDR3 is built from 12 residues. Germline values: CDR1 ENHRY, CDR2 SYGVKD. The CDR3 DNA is TGTGCCATCAGCGGGGGGGCGAATACGCAGTATTTT. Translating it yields CAISGGANTQYF.

CDR3 in DNA: TGTGCCAGCAGTCAAAACAGGCAGAATGAAAAACTGTTTTTT. It translates to CASSQNRQNEKLFF. J is TRBJ1-4 and V is TRBV6-5; D is possibly TRBD1 (5 bases). Trimming took 5 bases from V and 5 from J, leaving 12 bases between them. Germline CDR1 reads MNHEY; CDR2 reads SVGAGI. CDR3 length: 14 amino acids.

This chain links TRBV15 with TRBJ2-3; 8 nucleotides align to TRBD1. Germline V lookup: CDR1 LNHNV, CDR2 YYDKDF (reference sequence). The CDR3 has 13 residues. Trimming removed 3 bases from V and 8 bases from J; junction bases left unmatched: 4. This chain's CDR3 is CATSRTGAGTQYF. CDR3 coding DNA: TGTGCCACCAGCAGGACAGGGGCAGGTACGCAGTATTTT.

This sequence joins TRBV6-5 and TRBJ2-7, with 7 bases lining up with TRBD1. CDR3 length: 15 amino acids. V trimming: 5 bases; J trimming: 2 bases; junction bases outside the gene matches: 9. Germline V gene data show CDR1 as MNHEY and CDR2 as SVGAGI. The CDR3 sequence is CASSLDRVPTYEQYF. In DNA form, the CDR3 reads TGTGCCAGCAGTCTAGACAGGGTTCCTACCTACGAGCAGTACTTC.

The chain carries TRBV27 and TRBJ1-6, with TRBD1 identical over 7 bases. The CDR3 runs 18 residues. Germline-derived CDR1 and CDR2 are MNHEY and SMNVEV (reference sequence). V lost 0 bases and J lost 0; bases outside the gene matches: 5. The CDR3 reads CASSLSRGPSSYNSPLHF. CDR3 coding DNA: TGTGCCAGCAGTTTATCTAGGGGGCCGAGCTCCTATAATTCACCCCTCCACTTT.

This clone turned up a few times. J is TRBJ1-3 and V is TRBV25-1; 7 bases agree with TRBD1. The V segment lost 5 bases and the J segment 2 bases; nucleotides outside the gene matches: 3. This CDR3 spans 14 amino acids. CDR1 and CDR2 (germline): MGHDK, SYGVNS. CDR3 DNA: TGTGCCAGCAGTCCCAGGGGGGCTGGAAACACCATATATTTT. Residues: CASSPRGAGNTIYF.

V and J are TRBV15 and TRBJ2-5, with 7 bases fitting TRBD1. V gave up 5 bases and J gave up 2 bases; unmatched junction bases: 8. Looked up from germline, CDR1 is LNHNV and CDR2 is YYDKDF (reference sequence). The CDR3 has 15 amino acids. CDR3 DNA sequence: TGTGCCACCAGCGAAGCCGGGACAGCGCAAGAGACCCAGTACTTC. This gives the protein CATSEAGTAQETQYF.

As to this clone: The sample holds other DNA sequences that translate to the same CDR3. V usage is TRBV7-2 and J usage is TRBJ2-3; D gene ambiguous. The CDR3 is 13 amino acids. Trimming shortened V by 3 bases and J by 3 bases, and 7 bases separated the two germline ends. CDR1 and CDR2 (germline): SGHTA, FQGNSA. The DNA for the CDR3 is TGTGCCAGCAGCTTTCTGCGGACAGATACGCAGTATTTT. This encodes CASSFLRTDTQYF.